This T cell receptor beta chain comes out of a study of blood T cells in healthy people across ages. Study-level findings and limits: Diversity of TCR beta per million T cells declined in a roughly linear way with age.

Germline V gene data show CDR1 as MNHEY and CDR2 as SVGEGT. Deletions cut 10 bases from V and 3 bases from J, with 10 bases between. This CDR3 spans 11 amino acids. This clonotype was counted ten times or more. What it binds is not known. It was with a sample-barcoded 5' primer and a J-beta primer mix that a second PCR of about 7 to 12 cycles was run. TCRdb called the 5' RACE reads again in MiXCR, with one record for every CDR3 protein. The sample lists 500,000 to 700,000 distinct CDR3 sequences; around 31% were seen once. The donors, aged about 6 to 100, were healthy Caucasians from Russia. The sequence derives from a woman of 80 years or more in good health. This chain links TRBV6-2 or TRBV6-3 with TRBJ2-7; D call uncertain. Sequencing used blood. The CDR3 DNA follows: TGTGCCACCCAGGACCTCTACGAGCAGTACTTC. Its translation: CATQDLYEQYF.